The T cell receptor (beta chain) described here comes from a study of cytomegalovirus exposure and HLA in healthy donors. Study summary: Drawn from HLA-typed donors, about 85 million unique TCRs were held in an early data release. Points from the study as a whole: In a later analysis, an Asian-associated ancestry cluster reportedly showed fewer N-insertions than the approximately 610-donor mean. It was shown in a later analysis that HLA-associated TCR beta chains were more clonally expanded than other, equally common chains.

Notes on this clone: Its antigen is not identified.

The PCR contained 60 Vbeta and 13 Jbeta primers. Original processing methods: In a later analysis, of 84 million or so unique beta chains, some 10 million appeared in at least two donors. Profiled with immunoSEQ multiplex PCR; TCRdb holds only in-frame clones, not every one. That table furnishes V, J and clone size, whereas the DNA furnished D and trimming. The sample features 150,000 to 200,000 clones, with about 0.8% in its top ten. V was cut by 2 bases and J by 4 bases, with 12 bases left in between. The CDR3 is made up of 14 amino acids. Germline CDR1 SGDLS, CDR2 YYNGEE. The sequenced material came from PBMCs. This sequence was found in a woman aged 18-29 years in good health and CMV-seropositive. The chain carries TRBV9 and TRBJ1-1; no clear D. The CDR3 sequence: CASSVSGSITEAFF. Here the CDR3 DNA reads TGTGCCAGCAGCGTCTCCGGTTCTATCACTGAAGCTTTCTTT.